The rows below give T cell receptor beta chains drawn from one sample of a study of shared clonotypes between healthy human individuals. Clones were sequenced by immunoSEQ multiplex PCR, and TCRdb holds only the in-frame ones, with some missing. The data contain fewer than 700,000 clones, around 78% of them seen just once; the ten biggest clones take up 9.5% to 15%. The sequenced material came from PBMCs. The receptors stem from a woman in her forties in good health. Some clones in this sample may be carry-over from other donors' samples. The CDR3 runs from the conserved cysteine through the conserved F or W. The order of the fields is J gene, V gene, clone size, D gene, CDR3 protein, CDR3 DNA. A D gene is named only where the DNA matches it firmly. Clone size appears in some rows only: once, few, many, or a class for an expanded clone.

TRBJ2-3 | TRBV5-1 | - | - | CASSPRWVGSTDTQYF | TGCGCCAGCAGCCCTCGGTGGGTCGGGAGCACAGATACGCAGTATTTT
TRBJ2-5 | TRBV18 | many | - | CASSPSPTRGETQYF | TGTGCCAGCTCACCAAGTCCGACTCGAGGGGAGACCCAGTACTTC
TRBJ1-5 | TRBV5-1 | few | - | CASSSQPQHF | TGCGCCAGCAGCTCCCAGCCCCAGCATTTT
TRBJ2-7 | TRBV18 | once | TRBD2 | CASSPTSGFHEQYF | TGTGCCAGCTCACCAACTAGCGGGTTCCACGAGCAGTACTTC
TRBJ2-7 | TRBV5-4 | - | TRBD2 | CASSFGGTSGTYEQYF | TGTGCCAGCAGCTTCGGAGGGACTAGCGGGACGTACGAGCAGTACTTT
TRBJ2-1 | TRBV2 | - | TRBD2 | CASQAGAEQFF | TGTGCCAGCCAAGCGGGAGCTGAGCAGTTCTTC
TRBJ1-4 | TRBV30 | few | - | CAWSVMFNEKLFF | TGTGCCTGGAGTGTAATGTTCAATGAAAAACTGTTTTTT
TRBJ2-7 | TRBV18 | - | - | CASSPGLGNEQYF | TGTGCCAGCTCACCAGGCCTGGGCAACGAGCAGTACTTC
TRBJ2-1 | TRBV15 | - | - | CATSSTRGGREQFF | TGTGCCACCAGCAGTACGAGAGGGGGGCGAGAGCAGTTCTTC
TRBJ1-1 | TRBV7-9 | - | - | CASSFGPRGTEAFF | TGTGCCAGCAGCTTTGGGCCAAGAGGCACTGAAGCTTTCTTT
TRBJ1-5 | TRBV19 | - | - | CASSIANQPQHF | TGTGCCAGTAGTATAGCCAATCAGCCCCAGCATTTT
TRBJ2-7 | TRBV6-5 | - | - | CASSPAPEPYEQYF | TGTGCCAGCAGCCCCGCCCCGGAGCCCTACGAGCAGTACTTC
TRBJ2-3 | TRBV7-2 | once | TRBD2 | CASSLGRELDTQYF | TGTGCCAGCAGCTTAGGGCGGGAGTTGGATACGCAGTATTTT
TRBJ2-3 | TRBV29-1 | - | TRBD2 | CSVPQGLADTDTQYF | TGCAGCGTGCCACAGGGACTAGCGGACACAGATACGCAGTATTTT
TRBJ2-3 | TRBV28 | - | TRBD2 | CASSLLAGGTDTQYF | TGTGCCAGCAGTTTACTTGCGGGAGGGACAGATACGCAGTATTTT
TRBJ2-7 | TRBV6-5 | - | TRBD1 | CASARDSTYEQYF | TGTGCCAGCGCTCGGGACAGCACCTACGAGCAGTACTTC
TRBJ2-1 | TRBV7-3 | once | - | CASSRERGTNNEQFF | TGTGCCAGCAGCCGAGAGAGGGGAACGAACAATGAGCAGTTCTTC